The 9 T cell receptor beta chains listed next were all sequenced from one sample in a study of beta chain features in type 1 diabetes. Findings of the study overall: The study found moderately but significantly shorter TCRB CDR3s in all four CD4+ subsets of Type 1 diabetes patients.

Their recognized antigens are unknown. The sequenced template was cDNA made from the entire isolated RNA. TCRdb's copy holds only in-frame clones and misses some; the assay was immunoSEQ multiplex PCR. The table includes about 160,000 clones, approximately 10% detected once. Sequencing input: central memory CD4+ T cells from blood. Receptors originate from a young man with type 1 diabetes.

J is TRBJ2-5 and V is TRBV19; 7 nucleotides align to TRBD1. The trim removed 5 bases at V and 4 bases at J, leaving 10 bases unmatched. Germline V gives CDR1 LNHDA, CDR2 SQIVND (reference sequence). The CDR3 covers 15 residues. This CDR3 is CASSSTPGQRETQYF. DNA of the CDR3: TGTGCCAGTAGTTCAACTCCGGGACAGCGAGAGACCCAGTACTTC.

The chain combines TRBV7-7 with TRBJ2-2; D is possibly TRBD2 (7 bases). There are 16 residues in the CDR3. The germline CDR1 and CDR2 sequences are SSHAT and FNYEAQ (reference sequence). As DNA, the CDR3 is TGTGCTACCAGGGGAGGGGGGGCAGCGAACACCGGGGAGCTGTTTTTT. Its translation is CATRGGGAANTGELFF.

This clone has just a few counts. The chain uses TRBV27 and TRBJ2-7, with D uncertain. Germline CDR1 is MNHEY and CDR2 is SMNVEV (reference sequence). The germline V and J ends were trimmed by 1 base and 6 bases, with 10 bases remaining between them. The CDR3 extends over 13 amino acids. The CDR3 DNA follows: TGTGCCAGCAGTTTATGGGCCTCCGGCGAGCAGTACTTC. Its protein product is CASSLWASGEQYF.

This clone was seen more than once but under ten times. The CDR3 region has the DNA TGTGCCAGCAGTGGGACAGTAAGCAATCAGCCCCAGCATTTT. Protein product: CASSGTVSNQPQHF. This chain joins TRBV28 and TRBJ1-5; 7 nucleotides match TRBD1. The CDR3 totals 14 residues. Germline V gene data show CDR1 as MDHEN and CDR2 as SYDVKM. J was trimmed by 1 base and V by 5 bases; bases with no gene match: 2. The full variable domain, rest sourced from reference TRBV28 and TRBJ1-5, is DVKVTQSSRYLVKRTGEKVFLECVQDMDHENMFWYRQDPGLGLRLIYFSYDVKMKEKGDIPEGYSVSREKKERFSLILESASTNQTSMYLCASSGTVSNQPQHFGDGTRLSIL.

The chain links TRBV28 to TRBJ2-1; TRBD2 matches at 9 bases. This CDR3 is built from 13 residues. CDR1 and CDR2 (germline): MDHEN, SYDVKM. J lost 8 bases, V lost 4 bases, and 3 bases had no gene match. DNA for the CDR3: TGTGCCAGCAGTTGGGCTAGCGGGGATGAGCAGTTCTTC. Translation gives CASSWASGDEQFF.

This chain joins TRBV4-3 and TRBJ2-2, with D possibly TRBD1 on 6 matching bases. V dropped 5 bases and J dropped 2 bases, with 9 bases sitting between them. The CDR3 is 14 residues long. Germline assignment: CDR1 LGHNA and CDR2 YSLEER. This CDR3 reads CASSIQGNTGELFF. Here the CDR3 DNA reads TGCGCCAGCAGCATACAGGGAAACACCGGGGAGCTGTTTTTT.

This clone was recorded a few times. The rearrangement links TRBV29-1 to TRBJ2-7; 9 positions agree with TRBD2. The CDR3 sequence is 13 residues long. CDR1 SQVTM and CDR2 ANQGSEA come from the germline V gene. Losses at the gene ends were 6 bases for V and 5 bases for J; bases not matched to a gene: 8. DNA for the CDR3: TGCAGCGTCCCGGGAGCGGGAGGCAACGAGCAGTACTTC. As protein: CSVPGAGGNEQYF.

This clone was seen a handful of times. The CDR3 here is CASKETGNEKLFF. For the CDR3, the DNA is TGCGCCAGCAAAGAGACGGGGAATGAAAAACTGTTTTTT. The chain links TRBV5-1 to TRBJ1-4; no clear D. This CDR3 has 13 residues. Germline V gives CDR1 SGHRS, CDR2 YFSETQ. Trimming left V 6 bases short and J 5 bases short, with 11 bases between.

This clone was found a few times. The chain uses TRBV5-1 and TRBJ2-5; 11 positions match TRBD2. The J segment lost 3 bases and the V segment lost 4 bases, leaving 8 bases of the junction unmatched. The CDR3 has 16 residues. From germline, CDR1 is SGHRS and CDR2 YFSETQ. CDR3 sequence: CASSPPVGLAEETQYF. The CDR3 DNA sequence: TGCGCCAGCAGCCCCCCAGTGGGACTAGCGGAAGAGACCCAGTACTTC.